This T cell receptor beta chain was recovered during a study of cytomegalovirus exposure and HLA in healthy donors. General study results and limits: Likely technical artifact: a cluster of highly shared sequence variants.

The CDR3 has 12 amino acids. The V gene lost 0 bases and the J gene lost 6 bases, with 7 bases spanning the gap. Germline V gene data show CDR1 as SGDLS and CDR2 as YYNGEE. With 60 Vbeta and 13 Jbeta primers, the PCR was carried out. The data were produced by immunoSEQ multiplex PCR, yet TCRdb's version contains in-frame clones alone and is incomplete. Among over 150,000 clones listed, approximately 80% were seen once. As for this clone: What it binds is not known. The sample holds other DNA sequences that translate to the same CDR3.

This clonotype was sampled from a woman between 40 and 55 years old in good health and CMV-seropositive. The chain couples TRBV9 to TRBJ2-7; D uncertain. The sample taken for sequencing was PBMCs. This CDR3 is CASSVDRGEQYF. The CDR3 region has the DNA TGTGCCAGCAGCGTAGACCGAGGCGAGCAGTACTTC.